This record covers a single T cell receptor beta chain. The antigen remains unidentified. The sample comes from a study of vaccination and CD4 T cells after COVID-19. Turning to the study itself: In culture, cells were exposed to overlapping spike peptides from SARS-CoV-2, HCoV-NL63, HCoV-OC43 and HCoV-229E.

Treatment defined: approximately 10-day PBMC culture with coronavirus spike peptide pools or control peptides (ViraFEST assay). Trimming removed 5 bases at V and 6 bases at J, with 16 bases between. This CDR3 is built from 14 residues. Germline CDR1 reads MNHEY; CDR2 reads SVGEGT. At the Johns Hopkins FTIC core, DNA taken from cultured CD4+ T cells was sequenced by way of the Oncomine TCR Beta short-read assay. One entry per CDR3 protein, called by TCRdb with MiXCR from the PCR reads. The data contain fewer than 15,000 distinct CDR3 sequences, about half of them singletons. Study outcomes and limitations: Median numbers of SARS-CoV-2-reactive clonotypes increased from approximately 21 to 38 (not a significant change).

The sample taken for sequencing was CD4+ T cells from blood, cultured in vitro. V and J are TRBV6-2 or TRBV6-3 and TRBJ1-2; possibly TRBD1 for D (5 bases). This sequence originates from a human donor who had recovered from COVID-19. CDR3 amino acids: CASSPRGLRHGYTF. The CDR3 nucleotides are TGTGCCAGCAGTCCCCGGGGCCTCAGACATGGCTACACCTTC.